These T cell receptor beta chains were read from a single sample in a study of T cell responses to AZD1222 COVID-19 vaccine. Sequenced by immunoSEQ multiplex PCR; TCRdb stores in-frame clones only, minus some. The table lists fewer than 110,000 clones, roughly 89% of them singletons. The sample in question was peripheral blood, obtained on day 0 of AZD1222 vaccination. These receptors originate from an adult in good health. The CDR3 runs from the conserved cysteine through the conserved F or W. The D gene is left open where the match is weak. Clone size is shown for a subset of rows, as once, few, many or a class of expanded clone.

clone_size	v_call	d_call	j_call	cdr3_nt	cdr3_aa
-	TRBV18	TRBD2	TRBJ2-3	TGTGCCAGCTCATCATCGAGCACTGATAGCGGGACGTATACGCAGTATTTT	CASSSSSTDSGTYTQYF
-	TRBV5-6	-	TRBJ2-6	TGTGCCAGCACCGAATCTGCGAAACGCTCTGGGGCCAACGTCCTGACTTTC	CASTESAKRSGANVLTF
once	TRBV7-6	-	TRBJ1-3	TGTGCCAGCAGCCGAGGAGCAAGTGGAGGGATCTCTGGAAACACCATATATTTT	CASSRGASGGISGNTIYF
-	TRBV5-6	-	TRBJ2-7	TGTGCCAGCAGCTTGAGGGGGACCGATTTACTAAGCTCCTACGAGCAGTACTTC	CASSLRGTDLLSSYEQYF
-	TRBV30	-	TRBJ1-1	TGTGCCTGGAAGGCCCAGGGAAACACTGAAGCTTTCTTT	CAWKAQGNTEAFF
-	TRBV24-1	TRBD2	TRBJ2-1	TGTGCCACCAGTGATTCGACTAGCGGGGCCACCAGCTCCTACAATGAGCAGTTCTTC	CATSDSTSGATSSYNEQFF
-	TRBV28	-	TRBJ1-4	TGTGCCAGCACCCCGGGACAAACTAATGAAAAACTGTTTTTT	CASTPGQTNEKLFF
-	TRBV30	TRBD1	TRBJ1-4	TGTGCCTGGAGAACGACAGGGGGCGAGAATGAAAAACTGTTTTTT	CAWRTTGGENEKLFF
-	TRBV29-1	TRBD2	TRBJ2-5	TGCAGCGTTGGTCCGGCGGGAGGGGGGGAGACCCAGTACTTC	CSVGPAGGGETQYF
-	TRBV5-1	TRBD2	TRBJ2-2	TGCGCCAGCAGCTTAACACTAGCGGAGGGCACCGGGGAGCTGTTTTTT	CASSLTLAEGTGELFF
-	TRBV7-2	-	TRBJ2-3	TGTGCCAGCAGCCTACAAGGACCTAGCACAGATACGCAGTATTTT	CASSLQGPSTDTQYF
-	TRBV27	-	TRBJ2-3	TGTGCCAGCAGTTTAGGGGGCAGCAGCACAGATACGCAGTATTTT	CASSLGGSSTDTQYF
-	TRBV18	TRBD1	TRBJ1-4	TGTGCCAGCTCACCCGGGACAGTTGCAACTAATGAAAAACTGTTTTTT	CASSPGTVATNEKLFF
-	TRBV2	TRBD2	TRBJ2-1	TGTGCCGACAAGATAGGGACTAGCCTTGATGAGCAGTTCTTC	CADKIGTSLDEQFF
-	TRBV5-1	-	TRBJ1-1	TGCGCCAGCCGTAGGGGGGGGCTTGGCACTGAAGCTTTCTTT	CASRRGGLGTEAFF
-	TRBV5-1	-	TRBJ2-1	TGCGCCAGCAGCTTGGCCGGGAGAGGTGGGTACAATGAGCAGTTCTTC	CASSLAGRGGYNEQFF
-	TRBV6-2/TRBV6-3	TRBD2	TRBJ2-7	TGTGCCAGCAGTTACTCGACTAGCGGGAGTAGCGAGCAGTACTTC	CASSYSTSGSSEQYF
-	TRBV5-4	-	TRBJ1-2	TGTGCCAGCACCGCCGGGCCCCAGGGCGGGGGCTACACCTTC	CASTAGPQGGGYTF
-	TRBV28	-	TRBJ1-3	TGTGCCAGCAGTCACATTCCTAGGACAGACCCAAAGGGAAACACCATATATTTT	CASSHIPRTDPKGNTIYF
-	TRBV28	-	TRBJ1-5	TGTGCCAGCAGTTTAATCGGGAACTGGGGCAATCAGCCCCAGCATTTT	CASSLIGNWGNQPQHF
-	TRBV10-2	-	TRBJ2-2	TGCGCCAGCGGGACCCAAAACACCGGGGAGCTGTTTTTT	CASGTQNTGELFF
once	TRBV5-6	-	TRBJ1-1	TGTGCCAGCAGCACGTTCAGGACTGAAGCTTTCTTT	CASSTFRTEAFF
-	TRBV7-2	-	TRBJ1-2	TGTGCCAGCAGCTCGGTAGGCGGGATGTTGGGCTACACCTTC	CASSSVGGMLGYTF
-	TRBV12-3/TRBV12-4	-	TRBJ2-7	TGTGCCAGCAGTTTTTCACAGAACTACGAGCAGTACTTC	CASSFSQNYEQYF
-	TRBV30	TRBD1	TRBJ1-2	TGTGCCTGGAGTGGACAGGGGGCACGGTATGGCTACACCTTC	CAWSGQGARYGYTF
few	TRBV7-2	-	TRBJ1-5	TGTGCCAGCAGCTTAGCGGGTCAGCCCCAGCATTTT	CASSLAGQPQHF